Below are 27 T cell receptor beta chains sequenced from a single sample in a study of T cells in Graves' hyperthyroidism and ophthalmopathy. Amplified TCR beta CDR3 regions came from RNA transcripts. Using the HTBI primer set, a first-round RT-PCR was run on the TCR CDR3. A single record per CDR3 protein comes from TCRdb applying MiXCR to the multiplex PCR reads. The data hold about 550,000 distinct CDR3 sequences, with 20% observed a single time. The sample taken for sequencing was blood. Receptors originate from a man aged 18-30 years with Graves' hyperthyroidism.

This clonotype was counted only a few times. V and J are TRBV27 and TRBJ1-6; unclear D gene. Germline-derived CDR1 and CDR2 are MNHEY and SMNVEV (reference sequence). The CDR3 length is 16 residues. Trimming shortened V by 0 bases and J by 10 bases, and 16 bases separated the two germline ends. DNA of the CDR3: TGTGCCAGCAGTTTATCTAGGTCGGCCTTTGGGTCACCCCTCCACTTT. As protein: CASSLSRSAFGSPLHF.

This clonotype was seen many times. The chain is built from TRBV2 and TRBJ2-7, with a weak D call TRBD2 (7 bases). V lost 4 bases to trimming and J lost 6 bases, with 19 bases between them. CDR3 length equals 15 residues. CDR1 and CDR2 (germline): SNHLY, FYNNEI. CDR3 bases: TGTGCCAGCAGTGCAGGGGCCATGGGAGGGGCCGAGCAGTACTTC. Its translation: CASSAGAMGGAEQYF. The full variable domain, in which reference TRBV2 and TRBJ2-7 provide the parts outside the CDR3, is EPEVTQTPSHQVTQMGQEVILRCVPISNHLYFYWYRQILGQKVEFLVSFYNNEISEKSEIFDDQFSVERPDGSNFTLKIRSTKLEDSAMYFCASSAGAMGGAEQYFGPGTRLTVT.

This clonotype occurred many times. The V and J genes are TRBV12-5 and TRBJ2-7, with D perhaps matching TRBD1 (6 bases). The CDR3 is made up of 13 amino acids. Trimming took 7 bases from V and 3 from J, leaving 13 bases between them. Germline V gene sequence: CDR1 LGHNT, CDR2 FRNRAP. The CDR3 DNA sequence: TGTGCTAGTGCTTTTGAGGGGGACTACGAGCAGTACTTC. Its translation is CASAFEGDYEQYF.

The rearrangement links TRBV2 to TRBJ2-5; D possibly corresponds to TRBD2 (6 bases). The CDR3 length is 14 residues. V lost 6 bases and J 4 bases, leaving 15 bases between the germline ends. From germline, CDR1 is SNHLY and CDR2 FYNNEI. In DNA, the CDR3 is TGTGCCAGCAGAGGGACTCCGAACGGAGAGACCCAGTACTTC. Translation: CASRGTPNGETQYF.

The chain joins TRBV6-1 to TRBJ2-7; a possible D gene is TRBD1 (6 bases). The V end lost 6 bases, the J end lost 5 bases, and 17 bases lay between the germline ends. Germline CDR1 reads MNHNS; CDR2 reads SASEGT. CDR3 length: 14 amino acids. The DNA for the CDR3 is TGTGCCAGCAGACCCGGGGACACAAACCACGAGCAGTACTTC. It encodes CASRPGDTNHEQYF.

The chain combines TRBV10-3 with TRBJ1-5, with D tentatively TRBD1 (5 bases). V lost 4 bases to trimming and J lost 2 bases, with 12 bases between them. The germline V gene encodes CDR1 ENHRY and CDR2 SYGVKD. The CDR3 length is 15 residues. CDR3 in DNA: TGTGCCATCAGTGGCGGGAGGGGAGGCAATCAGCCCCAGCATTTT. Protein: CAISGGRGGNQPQHF.

The chain has TRBV6-1 and TRBJ2-7; 10 nucleotides agree with TRBD1. Trimming at V came to 6 bases and at J to 5 bases, leaving 4 bases not matched to a gene. The V gene's germline CDR1 is MNHNS and CDR2 SASEGT. The CDR3 is 13 amino acids. The CDR3 sequence: CASRRDRGHEQYF. Written as DNA, the CDR3 is TGTGCCAGCAGGCGGGACAGGGGCCACGAGCAGTACTTC.

This clonotype was seen at least ten times. A much larger clone sits a single nucleotide away, making a read error possible. The chain recombines TRBV27 with TRBJ2-7; D is unresolved. The CDR3 is made up of 13 amino acids. Germline V gene lookup returns CDR1 MNHEY and CDR2 SMNVEV (reference sequence). This CDR3 is CASSAFTGYERYF. CDR3 nucleotides: TGTGCCAGCAGTGCTTTTACTGGGTACGAGCGGTACTTC.

This chain joins TRBV11-2 and TRBJ2-4; 7 nucleotides align to TRBD1. Germline assignment: CDR1 SGHAT and CDR2 FQNNGV. This CDR3 is built from 14 residues. With V trimmed by 5 bases and J by 6 bases, 7 bases remained unmatched. Here the CDR3 reads CASSPGNRGNIQYF. In nucleotides, the CDR3 is TGTGCCAGCAGCCCCGGGAACAGGGGAAACATTCAGTACTTC. Together with reference TRBV11-2 and TRBJ2-4, the CDR3 gives the full variable domain: EAGVAQSPRYKIIEKRQSVAFWCNPISGHATLYWYQQILGQGPKLLIQFQNNGVVDDSQLPKDRFSAERLKGVDSTLKIQPAKLEDSAVYLCASSPGNRGNIQYFGAGTRLSVL.

This clonotype occurred many times. V usage is TRBV6-1 and J usage is TRBJ1-2, with no clear D. There are 14 residues in the CDR3. The ends were cut back, 6 bases at V and 8 bases at J, with 19 bases in the middle. From germline, CDR1 is MNHNS and CDR2 SASEGT. The CDR3 sequence is CASRPYRESSGYTF. The CDR3 DNA reads TGTGCCAGCAGGCCCTACCGGGAGTCTTCGGGCTACACCTTC.

This clonotype was seen at least ten times. The chain combines TRBV20-1 with TRBJ2-2, with a tentative D call TRBD1 (5 bases). The germline V gene encodes CDR1 DFQATT and CDR2 SNEGSKA (reference sequence). Trimming shortened V by 7 bases and J by 1 base, and 7 bases separated the two germline ends. CDR3 length: 12 amino acids. In DNA form, the CDR3 reads TGCAGTGTACAGGAGAACACCGGGGAGCTGTTTTTT. Encoded protein: CSVQENTGELFF.

The V and J genes are TRBV15 and TRBJ1-5; possibly TRBD1 for D (5 bases). Trimming cost V 0 bases and J 6 bases, with 12 bases left between them. CDR3 size: 15 residues. Germline CDR1 reads LNHNV; CDR2 reads YYDKDF (reference sequence). The CDR3 region has the DNA TGTGCCACCAGCAGAGATCGGGGGAAGGCTCAGCCCCAGCATTTT. It yields the protein CATSRDRGKAQPQHF.

This clonotype showed up many times. The genes are TRBV6-1 and TRBJ2-5; no firm D call. Germline CDR1 reads MNHNS; CDR2 reads SASEGT. Trimming took 3 bases from V and 10 from J, leaving 15 bases between them. This CDR3 has 13 residues. The CDR3 DNA reads as TGTGCCAGCAGTGAGAGTTCCGTCCCGGGCCAGTACTTC. Protein: CASSESSVPGQYF.

This clonotype was seen many times. The chain uses TRBV5-1 and TRBJ1-1; D might be TRBD1 (6 bases). Trimming cost V 8 bases and J 10 bases, with 12 bases left between them. This CDR3 spans 10 amino acids. Germline CDR1 SGHRS, CDR2 YFSETQ. The CDR3 sequence: CARRGGRAFF. The CDR3 nucleotides read TGCGCCAGGAGAGGGGGGCGAGCTTTCTTT.

The rearrangement links TRBV27 to TRBJ1-6; unclear D gene. The CDR3 is 15 residues long. Germline V CDR1 and CDR2: MNHEY, SMNVEV (reference sequence). V was pared by 4 bases and J by 4 bases, with 11 bases between. CDR3 residues: CASSSSTSYNSPLHF. In DNA form, the CDR3 reads TGTGCCAGCAGTTCATCGACCAGTTATAATTCACCCCTCCACTTT.

This chain uses TRBV5-1 with TRBJ2-5, with no clear D. In germline, CDR1 is SGHRS, CDR2 YFSETQ. The CDR3 totals 11 residues. Trimming removed 7 bases at V and 6 bases at J, with 10 bases between. This CDR3 is CASQGMQTQYF. The CDR3 region has the DNA TGCGCCAGCCAAGGGATGCAGACCCAGTACTTC.

For this clonotype: The CDR3 carries no conserved terminal phenylalanine or tryptophan, so it likely arises from a read error. The CDR3 protein is CASSTPPPGLAENTGELFV. The CDR3 DNA reads as TGCGCCAGCAGCACGCCGCCACCGGGACTAGCGGAAAACACCGGGGAGCTGTTTGTT. The chain carries TRBV5-1 and TRBJ2-2, with TRBD2 matching 11 bases. From germline, CDR1 is SGHRS and CDR2 YFSETQ. The CDR3 has 19 amino acids. Losses at the gene ends were 4 bases for V and 2 bases for J; bases not matched to a gene: 13.

V usage is TRBV5-1 and J usage is TRBJ1-1; 7 bases align to TRBD1. The CDR3 consists of 16 residues. Germline assignment: CDR1 SGHRS and CDR2 YFSETQ. Trimming removed 5 bases from V and 1 base from J; junction bases left unmatched: 11. CDR3 sequence: CASRTGSTNSNTEAFF. The CDR3, as DNA: TGCGCCAGCAGGACAGGGTCAACTAACTCGAACACTGAAGCTTTCTTT.

Details on this clonotype: The conserved closing phenylalanine or tryptophan is absent in this CDR3, likely reflecting a read error. The chain combines TRBV5-1 with TRBJ2-3, with D possibly being TRBD1 (6 bases). The CDR3 has 16 amino acids. The germline V gene has CDR1 SGHRS and CDR2 YFSETQ. The V gene lost 0 bases and the J gene lost 0 bases, with 11 bases spanning the gap. The CDR3 coding sequence is TGCGCCAGCAGCTTGGGACAGGCTATTAGCACAGATACGCAGTATTGT. Translation gives CASSLGQAISTDTQYC.

This clonotype was found many times. The chain uses TRBV10-3 and TRBJ1-2; D may be TRBD1 (5 bases). Between the trimmed V and J ends, which lost 8 bases and 5 bases, there was a span of 15 bases. Germline lookup yields CDR1 ENHRY and CDR2 SYGVKD. This CDR3 spans 13 amino acids. CDR3 DNA: TGTGCCATCGGGCAGGGTGGAGGTTATGGCTACACCTTC. This translates into CAIGQGGGYGYTF.

This clonotype was observed at least ten times. This chain uses TRBV20-1 with TRBJ1-5; 11 positions agree with TRBD1. The CDR3 sequence is 14 residues long. V was clipped by 2 bases and J by 7 bases; unmatched bases: 4. Germline values: CDR1 DFQATT, CDR2 SNEGSKA (reference sequence). CDR3 in DNA: TGCAGTGCTAGACGGACAGGGGGCTGGCAGCCCCAGCATTTT. Protein sequence: CSARRTGGWQPQHF.

Many counts were recorded for this clonotype. The chain employs TRBV6-4 and TRBJ2-4; D possibly matches TRBD1 or TRBD2 (5 bases each). V was trimmed by 8 bases and J by 0 bases, leaving 32 bases between them. This CDR3 is built from 21 residues. Germline V gene data show CDR1 as MRHNA and CDR2 as SNTAGT. CDR3 sequence (DNA): TGTGCCAGCCCAGGACGTTGTTGTTCGGCCCTGAGGGGCTTAGCCAAAAACATTCAGTACTTC. Translating gives CASPGRCCSALRGLAKNIQYF.

At least ten counts were recorded for this clonotype. This chain joins TRBV7-8 and TRBJ2-7; TRBD1 matches 7 bases. The germline V gene has CDR1 SGHVS and CDR2 FQNEAQ. This CDR3 region has 15 residues. Unmatched junction bases numbered 5, after V lost 3 bases and J lost 0 bases. The CDR3, as DNA: TGTGCCAGCAGCTTTGACAGGGTGACCTCCTACGAGCAGTACTTC. This encodes CASSFDRVTSYEQYF.

This clonotype was found many times. This chain joins TRBV11-2 and TRBJ1-1, with 11 bases identical to TRBD1. The CDR3 has 17 amino acids. V gave up 4 bases and J gave up 0 bases; unmatched junction bases: 7. In germline, CDR1 is SGHAT, CDR2 FQNNGV. Here the CDR3 reads CASSWGQGGTLNTEAFF. The CDR3, as DNA: TGTGCCAGCAGCTGGGGACAGGGGGGGACTTTGAACACTGAAGCTTTCTTT.

This chain joins TRBV5-1 and TRBJ1-6; possible D gene TRBD1, 5 bases. The CDR3 extends over 17 amino acids. The germline CDR1 and CDR2 sequences are SGHRS and YFSETQ. Trimming shortened V by 1 base and J by 8 bases, and 19 bases separated the two germline ends. The CDR3 reads CASSLWVGATLDSPLHF. The CDR3 DNA sequence: TGCGCCAGCAGCTTGTGGGTCGGGGCAACCCTGGATTCACCCCTCCACTTT.

At least ten counts were recorded for this clonotype. This chain uses TRBV18 with TRBJ2-5, with D possibly being TRBD1 (6 bases). V was cut by 2 bases and J by 2 bases, with 12 bases left in between. The CDR3 is 15 residues long. Germline loops: CDR1 KGHSH, CDR2 LQKENI. CDR3 region: CASSPNGGQQETQYF. CDR3 coding DNA: TGTGCCAGCTCACCAAATGGAGGACAGCAAGAGACCCAGTACTTC.

In this sample, this clonotype turned up many times. The chain joins TRBV6-5 to TRBJ2-2; a possible D gene is TRBD2 (5 bases). The ends were cut back, 0 bases at V and 6 bases at J, with 5 bases in the middle. This CDR3 contains 13 residues. Germline V gene data show CDR1 as MNHEY and CDR2 as SVGAGI. The CDR3 nucleotides are TGTGCCAGCAGTTACTCTAGCGCCGGGGAGCTGTTTTTT. This encodes CASSYSSAGELFF.